The rows below give T cell receptor beta chains drawn from one sample of a study of T-cell memory formation after mild COVID-19. TCRdb reprocessed the 5' RACE reads with MiXCR, giving one entry per CDR3 protein. The data show some 150,000 distinct CDR3 sequences, approximately 5.7% seen once. The sequenced material came from PBMCs or a T cell subset sorted from them (not recorded which). The source of these receptors is an adult woman who had mild COVID-19 (a few samples of this study predate the infection). Cell type and time point are not known. The CDR3 runs from the conserved cysteine through the conserved F or W. A D gene is named only where the DNA matches it firmly. Where a row states a size, it is once, few, many or the class of an expanded clone; other rows omit it.

>TRBV9|many|TRBJ1-6|TRBD1
TGTGCCAGCAGCCCCCGGACAGGGGCTAATTCACCCCTCCACTTT
CASSPRTGANSPLHF
>TRBV7-8|few|TRBJ2-5|TRBD2
TGTGCCAGCAGCTTTCAGCGGGGGGGCGGGCAGACCCAGTACTTC
CASSFQRGGGQTQYF
>TRBV4-2|many|TRBJ2-1|TRBD2
TGTGCCAGCAGCCCTTTACTAGCGGGGGATGAGCAGTTCTTC
CASSPLLAGDEQFF
>TRBV4-2|many|TRBJ2-1|TRBD2
TGTGCCAGCAGCCAAGCCGGGACTAGCGGGGCCTACAATGAGCAGTTCTTC
CASSQAGTSGAYNEQFF
>TRBV12-3/TRBV12-4|many|TRBJ2-2|-
TGTGCCAGCAGTTTGGCCACGAACACCGGGGAGCTGTTTTTT
CASSLATNTGELFF
>TRBV6-5|few|TRBJ2-5|-
TGTGCCAGCAGTTACTCGCCCGGGAAAGAGACCCAGTACTTC
CASSYSPGKETQYF
>TRBV2|-|TRBJ1-6|-
TGTGCCAGCGGACGAGAAGGGTATAATTCACCCCTCCACTTT
CASGREGYNSPLHF
>TRBV5-1|many|TRBJ2-1|TRBD2
TGCGCCAGCAGGTTAGCGGGGAGCTCCTACAATGAGCAGTTCTTC
CASRLAGSSYNEQFF
>TRBV4-1|many|TRBJ2-1|-
TGCGCCAGCAGCCAAGTCCGACTAGTTAGGTCCTACAATGAGCAGTTCTTC
CASSQVRLVRSYNEQFF
>TRBV20-1|-|TRBJ2-3|TRBD2
TGCAGTGCTAGGAGCGGGAGTTACTTCACAGATACGCAGTATTTT
CSARSGSYFTDTQYF
>TRBV6-1|-|TRBJ1-1|-
TGTGCCAGCAGTGCGAAATTTGGAACGGGAAAAAGGGCTGAAGCTTTCTTT
CASSAKFGTGKRAEAFF
>TRBV5-1|few|TRBJ2-7|-
TGCGCCAGCAGCAAGGAGGGGTACGAGCAGTACTTC
CASSKEGYEQYF
>TRBV24-1|few|TRBJ2-3|TRBD1
TGTGCCACCAGTGATCCAGGGGGCACTAGCTCCACAGATACGCAGTATTTT
CATSDPGGTSSTDTQYF
>TRBV12-3/TRBV12-4|-|TRBJ1-1|-
TGTGCCAGCAGTTTTAATGGGGTCCGGAACACTGAAGCTTTCTTT
CASSFNGVRNTEAFF
>TRBV5-6|-|TRBJ2-3|TRBD1
TGTGGTGTAGGGACAGGGTTAGCAGATACGCAGTATTTT
CGVGTGLADTQYF
>TRBV20-1|many|TRBJ1-2|TRBD1
TGCAGTGCTAGCGCTGGGACAGCCCATGGCTACACCTTC
CSASAGTAHGYTF
>TRBV18|many|TRBJ2-4|-
TGTGCCAGCTCACCACCGCAGGGAATAGCCAAAAACATTCAGTACTTC
CASSPPQGIAKNIQYF
>TRBV7-2|many|TRBJ2-3|-
TGTGCCAGCAGCTCCCTACCGGGAAACCTAGATACGCAGTATTTT
CASSSLPGNLDTQYF
>TRBV5-1|few|TRBJ2-1|TRBD1
TGCGCCAGCAGCTGGGGACAGGCGTCCGCGCAGTTCTTC
CASSWGQASAQFF
>TRBV4-1|-|TRBJ1-1|TRBD1
TGCGCCAGCAGCCAAGATGTGGGACAGGGGGGCACTGAAGCTTTCTTT
CASSQDVGQGGTEAFF
>TRBV7-3|-|TRBJ2-1|TRBD2
TGTGCCAGCAGCTCACCGCCCACCGGGACTAGACGGAATGAGCAGTTCTTC
CASSSPPTGTRRNEQFF
>TRBV5-1|many|TRBJ2-7|TRBD1
TGCGCCAGCAGCCATCCGGGACAGGGCGGAGAGCAGTACTTC
CASSHPGQGGEQYF
>TRBV5-1|many|TRBJ2-2|-
TGCGCCAGCAGCTTGCCCAAGAGAACAGGCGGGGAGCTGTTTTTT
CASSLPKRTGGELFF
>TRBV19|-|TRBJ2-1|TRBD1
TGTGCCAGTAGTATAGGGACAGGGACAAATGAGCAGTTCTTC
CASSIGTGTNEQFF
>TRBV5-1|many|TRBJ2-5|-
TGCGCCAGCAGCCGCCGGACGGTAGATTCAGGGACCCAGTACTTC
CASSRRTVDSGTQYF
>TRBV7-9|few|TRBJ1-1|TRBD1
TGTGCCAGCACCCCCAGGGGGAGAATGAACACTGAAGCTTTCTTT
CASTPRGRMNTEAFF
>TRBV6-5|many|TRBJ2-5|TRBD2
TGTGCCACCGCGGGAGGGCGAGAGACCCAGTACTTC
CATAGGRETQYF
>TRBV4-3|-|TRBJ2-2|-
TGCGCCAGCAGCCCCCTTGGGACGAACACCGGGGAGCTGTTTTTT
CASSPLGTNTGELFF
>TRBV15|-|TRBJ1-6|-
TGTGCCACCAGCGGGAGCTCCTATAATTCACCCCTCCACTTT
CATSGSSYNSPLHF
>TRBV13|-|TRBJ1-2|-
TGTGCCAGCAGCAACAGCGGAGATGGCTACACCTTC
CASSNSGDGYTF
>TRBV18|-|TRBJ2-1|TRBD1
TGTGCCAGCTCACCTTGGACAGGGGGCGGCTATGAGCAGTTCTTC
CASSPWTGGGYEQFF
>TRBV10-3|-|TRBJ2-3|-
TGTGCCATCAGTGAAGGGACGCCCGATACGCAGTATTTT
CAISEGTPDTQYF
>TRBV6-2/TRBV6-3|-|TRBJ2-1|-
TGTGCCAGCAGGAGGACGACCACTGAGCAGTTCTTC
CASRRTTTEQFF
>TRBV7-9|many|TRBJ2-1|TRBD2
TGTGCCAGCAGCCCGTCTACTCACAAGATCAGCGGGAGCTCCTACAATGAGCAGTTCTTC
CASSPSTHKISGSSYNEQFF
>TRBV20-1|few|TRBJ1-5|-
TGCAGTTACCTGGTCGGGGCGGGTCAGCCCCAGCATTTT
CSYLVGAGQPQHF
>TRBV12-3/TRBV12-4|many|TRBJ1-2|-
TGTGCCAGCACCCTCCAGGGGTCTGGCTACACCTTC
CASTLQGSGYTF
>TRBV7-2|few|TRBJ2-5|-
TGTGCCAGCAGCTTCTCGTTCCAAAAGACCCAGTACTTC
CASSFSFQKTQYF
>TRBV30|-|TRBJ2-1|-
TGTGCCTGGAGTATCGCGGTAGGCAATGAGCAGTTCTTC
CAWSIAVGNEQFF
>TRBV12-3/TRBV12-4|many|TRBJ2-3|-
TGTGCCAGCAGCCATGGGACCCGCGCAGATACGCAGTATTTT
CASSHGTRADTQYF
>TRBV6-6|-|TRBJ1-2|TRBD1
TGTGCCAGCAGTAATCCAGGGGGCGCGGACTATGGCTACACCTTC
CASSNPGGADYGYTF
>TRBV12-3/TRBV12-4|many|TRBJ2-1|-
TGTGCCAGCAGTGGCCCCCAAGGCGATGAGCAGTTCTTC
CASSGPQGDEQFF
>TRBV19|few|TRBJ2-7|-
TGTGCCAGTAGTATACAGCACTCCTACGAGCAGTACTTC
CASSIQHSYEQYF